One sample yielded the 25 T cell receptor beta chains listed below, sequenced in a study of blood T cells in healthy people across ages. PCR was performed a second time for about 6 to 11 cycles using a sample-barcoded 5' primer and a J-beta primer mix. TCRdb itself ran the 5' RACE reads through MiXCR, one entry per CDR3 protein. The sample shows some 640,000 distinct CDR3 sequences, around 31% of them seen only once. Sequenced material: blood. The receptor set was obtained from a woman older than 75 in good health.

This clonotype was picked up many times. The CDR3 DNA reads TGCAGCGTTAGAGGGATCTCCTACAATGAGCAGTTCTTC. It translates to CSVRGISYNEQFF. The chain recombines TRBV29-1 with TRBJ2-1, with D possibly being TRBD2 (5 bases). Germline V gene sequence: CDR1 SQVTM, CDR2 ANQGSEA. V gave up 5 bases and J gave up 0 bases, with 8 bases separating them. The CDR3 extends over 13 amino acids.

This clonotype was observed many times. This chain links TRBV12-3 or TRBV12-4 with TRBJ2-7; possible D gene TRBD2, 5 bases. The V and J ends lost 1 base and 11 bases respectively, with 18 bases between them. CDR3 size: 14 residues. The CDR3 bases are TGTGCCAGCAGTTTAGGTGAGGGTCCCTTGAGGAAGTACTTC. Translated, it gives CASSLGEGPLRKYF.

This clonotype has a count of ten or more. The chain combines TRBV6-2 or TRBV6-3 with TRBJ2-1, with 8 bases aligning to TRBD1. Unmatched junction bases numbered 8, after V lost 6 bases and J lost 7 bases. Germline-derived CDR1 and CDR2 are MNHEY and SVGEGT. This CDR3 region has 14 residues. CDR3 in DNA: TGTGCCAGCAGCCCCAGGACAGGGAAGAATGAGCAGTTCTTC. It codes for CASSPRTGKNEQFF.

Note on this clonotype: A much larger clone lies a single base off, so this may be a read error. The CDR3 DNA follows: TGCAGTGCGGAGGGATCCTACGATGAGCAGTTCTTC. Translation gives CSAEGSYDEQFF. V and J are TRBV20-1 and TRBJ2-1; a weak D match, TRBD2 (6 bases). Germline CDR1 and CDR2: DFQATT and SNEGSKA (reference sequence). The CDR3 sequence is 12 residues long.

J is TRBJ1-3 and V is TRBV2; D remains unclear. V lost 6 bases, J lost 0 bases, and 12 bases lay in between. The CDR3 is made up of 15 amino acids. CDR1 is SNHLY and CDR2 is FYNNEI in the germline V gene. The CDR3 sequence: CASRPFTSSGNTIYF. The CDR3 bases are TGTGCCAGCAGACCATTTACGAGCTCTGGAAACACCATATATTTT.

The rearrangement joins TRBV7-2 to TRBJ1-2; 7 nucleotides align to TRBD1. V lost 2 bases to trimming and J lost 5 bases; unmatched junction nucleotides: 8. Germline V CDR1 and CDR2: SGHTA, FQGNSA. This CDR3 region has 15 residues. The CDR3: CASSLRSEGAYGYTF. CDR3 bases: TGTGCCAGCAGCTTACGGTCGGAGGGGGCATATGGCTACACCTTC.

The chain has TRBV2 and TRBJ1-1; TRBD1 aligns across 9 bases. V shed 7 bases, J shed 9 bases, and the junction held 9 bases outside the gene matches. The V gene's germline CDR1 is SNHLY and CDR2 FYNNEI. The CDR3 length is 13 residues. DNA of the CDR3: TGTGCCAGCACCACCCAGGGACAGGGTAAAGCTTTCTTT. Translating gives CASTTQGQGKAFF. The whole variable domain, filled in from reference TRBV2 and TRBJ1-1, reads EPEVTQTPSHQVTQMGQEVILRCVPISNHLYFYWYRQILGQKVEFLVSFYNNEISEKSEIFDDQFSVERPDGSNFTLKIRSTKLEDSAMYFCASTTQGQGKAFFGQGTRLTVV.

This clonotype appeared many times. V and J are TRBV5-1 and TRBJ2-4; D is undetermined. Germline values: CDR1 SGHRS, CDR2 YFSETQ. V was cut by 4 bases and J by 8 bases, with 10 bases left in between. The CDR3 length is 12 residues. The CDR3 DNA reads TGCGCCAGCAGCCTGAACCTGGACATTCAGTACTTC. This codes for CASSLNLDIQYF.

This clonotype turned up a few times. This may stem from a read error, because a much larger clone lies one nucleotide away. This sequence joins TRBV7-9 and TRBJ2-6; a weak D match, TRBD1 (5 bases). Germline-derived CDR1 and CDR2 are SEHNR and FQNEAQ (reference sequence). The CDR3 loop spans 15 amino acids. The CDR3 reads CASSPGSPGANVRTF. In nucleotides, the CDR3 is TGTGCCAGCAGCCCTGGCTCGCCTGGGGCCAACGTCCGGACTTTC.

Ten or more counts support this clonotype. This chain links TRBV6-2 or TRBV6-3 with TRBJ2-4; tentatively, D is TRBD1 (5 bases). This CDR3 region has 19 residues. Trimming removed 2 bases from V and 0 bases from J, with 20 bases in between. Per the germline V gene, CDR1 is MNHEY and CDR2 is SVGEGT. The CDR3 region has the DNA TGTGCCAGCAGTTACAGCTGGAAGTCCAGGGAAAGAGCCAAAAACATTCAGTACTTC. Encoded protein: CASSYSWKSRERAKNIQYF.

This clonotype was detected many times. The chain joins TRBV6-6 to TRBJ2-5, with TRBD2 identical over 10 bases. The end of the DNA fits TRBJ2-7 better, so the J call may be wrong. Looked up from germline, CDR1 is MNHNY and CDR2 is SVGAGI (reference sequence). CDR3 length: 16 residues. CDR3: CASSYPKAGGLGEQYF. In nucleotides, the CDR3 is TGTGCCAGCAGTTACCCCAAAGCGGGGGGGCTGGGCGAGCAGTACTTC.

This sequence joins TRBV6-2 or TRBV6-3 and TRBJ2-3; D call uncertain. The length of the CDR3 is 15 residues. Germline V lookup: CDR1 MNHEY, CDR2 SVGEGT. Trimming pared 0 bases from V and 8 bases from J, leaving 15 bases between. The CDR3 region has the DNA TGTGCCAGCAGTTACTCGAACCCCCTGGGCGGTACGCAGTATTTT. This encodes CASSYSNPLGGTQYF.

This clonotype has at least ten counts. The J gene is TRBJ1-2, the V gene TRBV4-1; no clear D gene. Trimming took 0 bases from V and 4 from J, leaving 12 bases between them. The CDR3 has 15 amino acids. Germline loops: CDR1 MGHRA, CDR2 YSYEKL. The CDR3 DNA sequence: TGCGCCAGCAGCCAAGATCCGACAACTCGCTATGGCTACACCTTC. It specifies CASSQDPTTRYGYTF.

Ten or more counts support this clonotype. The J gene is TRBJ2-1, the V gene TRBV7-8; D is possibly TRBD1 (6 bases). Deletions cut 5 bases from V and 7 bases from J, with 18 bases between. Germline CDR1 reads SGHVS; CDR2 reads FQNEAQ. CDR3 length equals 15 residues. In DNA form, the CDR3 reads TGTGCCAGCAGCCAAGTATGGGGGCTAGGGAATGAGCAGTTCTTC. Translating it yields CASSQVWGLGNEQFF.

This chain links TRBV9 with TRBJ1-4; no reliable D call. V was pared by 0 bases and J by 0 bases, with 9 bases between. CDR1 SGDLS and CDR2 YYNGEE come from the germline V gene. The CDR3 extends over 16 amino acids. Written as DNA, the CDR3 is TGTGCCAGCAGCGTAGGGTCCCTTGCAACTAATGAAAAACTGTTTTTT. Encoded protein: CASSVGSLATNEKLFF. The variable domain in full, completed from reference TRBV9 and TRBJ1-4, reads DSGVTQTPKHLITATGQRVTLRCSPRSGDLSVYWYQQSLDQGLQFLIQYYNGEERAKGNILERFSAQQFPDLHSELNLSSLELGDSALYFCASSVGSLATNEKLFFGSGTQLSVL.

This clonotype has at least ten counts. J is TRBJ1-1 and V is TRBV20-1, with TRBD1 as a possible D gene (5 bases). There are 14 residues in the CDR3. Germline loops: CDR1 DFQATT, CDR2 SNEGSKA (reference sequence). The germline V and J ends were trimmed by 5 bases and 3 bases, with 16 bases remaining between them. The CDR3 sequence: CSALRPGRDTEAFF. In nucleotides, the CDR3 is TGCAGTGCTTTAAGGCCAGGGAGGGACACTGAAGCTTTCTTT.

This clonotype was recorded at least ten times. The chain is built from TRBV7-9 and TRBJ1-5, with D unresolved. Germline V lookup: CDR1 SEHNR, CDR2 FQNEAQ (reference sequence). The V gene lost 0 bases and the J gene lost 3 bases, with 6 bases spanning the gap. The CDR3 extends over 14 amino acids. The CDR3 is CASSLAGNNQPQHF. The CDR3 region has the DNA TGTGCCAGCAGCTTAGCTGGTAACAATCAGCCCCAGCATTTT.

This clonotype was detected many times. This chain joins TRBV2 and TRBJ2-1; 8 bases agree with TRBD2. CDR3 size: 17 residues. Germline V gives CDR1 SNHLY, CDR2 FYNNEI. Trimming took 8 bases from V and 0 from J; bases not matched to a gene: 12. CDR3 in amino acids: CASRRLAQPSSYNEQFF. CDR3 nucleotide sequence: TGTGCCAGCCGGCGACTAGCGCAACCTAGCTCCTACAATGAGCAGTTCTTC.

In its sample, this clonotype was seen many times. The genes are TRBV20-1 and TRBJ2-7; the match to TRBD2 covers 7 bases. This CDR3 spans 13 amino acids. Looked up from germline, CDR1 is DFQATT and CDR2 is SNEGSKA (reference sequence). J was trimmed by 4 bases and V by 5 bases; bases with no gene match: 8. CDR3 amino acids: CSALGGRGYEQYF. Here the CDR3 DNA reads TGCAGTGCTCTGGGGGGGAGGGGATACGAGCAGTACTTC.

The chain carries TRBV3-1 and TRBJ2-1; either TRBD1 or TRBD2 may fit D (6 bases each). CDR3 length: 17 residues. Germline loops: CDR1 LGHDT, CDR2 YNNKEL (reference sequence). Trimming left V 0 bases short and J 5 bases short, with 17 bases between. CDR3 sequence reads: CASSQEEGGLYNNEQFF. CDR3 nucleotides: TGTGCCAGCAGCCAAGAGGAGGGGGGACTCTACAACAATGAGCAGTTCTTC.

This clonotype has ten or more counts. The V call is TRBV5-6, the J call TRBJ2-3; D might be TRBD1 (5 bases). Trimming shortened V by 2 bases and J by 1 base, and 11 bases separated the two germline ends. This CDR3 comprises 15 residues. Per the germline V gene, CDR1 is SGHDT and CDR2 is YYEEEE. The CDR3, as DNA: TGTGCCAGCAGCTTCTTCGAGACAGGCACAGATACGCAGTATTTT. Its translation: CASSFFETGTDTQYF.

This clonotype was seen ten or more times. The genes are TRBV20-1 and TRBJ2-3; 12 positions agree with TRBD2. The CDR3 contains 16 residues. Trimming took 2 bases from V and 2 from J; bases not matched to a gene: 5. CDR1 is DFQATT, CDR2 SNEGSKA, per germline (reference sequence). The CDR3, as DNA: TGCAGTGCTAGATCCGGACTAGCGGGGCCCACAGATACGCAGTATTTT. This sequence encodes CSARSGLAGPTDTQYF.

This clonotype is a singleton in its sample. Just one base apart from a much larger clone, this may be a read error. The rearrangement joins TRBV20-1 to TRBJ2-5; D may match TRBD1 or TRBD2 (5 bases each). The J call may be wrong; the DNA end is better matched by TRBJ2-7. The CDR3 runs 12 residues. Germline CDR1 and CDR2: DFQATT and SNEGSKA (reference sequence). CDR3 nucleotide sequence: TGCAGTGCTGAGGGGTCCGGGTACGAGCAGTACTTC. Translating it yields CSAEGSGYEQYF.

This chain joins TRBV20-1 and TRBJ2-2, with TRBD2 matching over 7 bases. V shed 3 bases, J shed 4 bases, and the junction held 5 bases outside the gene matches. CDR1 is DFQATT and CDR2 is SNEGSKA in the germline V gene (reference sequence). The CDR3 runs 14 residues. CDR3 residues: CSARGGFGTGELFF. The DNA of the CDR3 is TGCAGTGCTAGGGGGGGGTTTGGCACCGGGGAGCTGTTTTTT.

Only a few counts were recorded for this clonotype. J is TRBJ2-7 and V is TRBV3-1; D is unclear. Germline V gene sequence: CDR1 LGHDT, CDR2 YNNKEL (reference sequence). This CDR3 spans 13 amino acids. V was shortened by 3 bases and J by 4 bases, with 10 bases between the two germline ends. CDR3 bases: TGTGCCAGCAGCCAGGACCGGATTTACGAGCAGTACTTC. It codes for CASSQDRIYEQYF.